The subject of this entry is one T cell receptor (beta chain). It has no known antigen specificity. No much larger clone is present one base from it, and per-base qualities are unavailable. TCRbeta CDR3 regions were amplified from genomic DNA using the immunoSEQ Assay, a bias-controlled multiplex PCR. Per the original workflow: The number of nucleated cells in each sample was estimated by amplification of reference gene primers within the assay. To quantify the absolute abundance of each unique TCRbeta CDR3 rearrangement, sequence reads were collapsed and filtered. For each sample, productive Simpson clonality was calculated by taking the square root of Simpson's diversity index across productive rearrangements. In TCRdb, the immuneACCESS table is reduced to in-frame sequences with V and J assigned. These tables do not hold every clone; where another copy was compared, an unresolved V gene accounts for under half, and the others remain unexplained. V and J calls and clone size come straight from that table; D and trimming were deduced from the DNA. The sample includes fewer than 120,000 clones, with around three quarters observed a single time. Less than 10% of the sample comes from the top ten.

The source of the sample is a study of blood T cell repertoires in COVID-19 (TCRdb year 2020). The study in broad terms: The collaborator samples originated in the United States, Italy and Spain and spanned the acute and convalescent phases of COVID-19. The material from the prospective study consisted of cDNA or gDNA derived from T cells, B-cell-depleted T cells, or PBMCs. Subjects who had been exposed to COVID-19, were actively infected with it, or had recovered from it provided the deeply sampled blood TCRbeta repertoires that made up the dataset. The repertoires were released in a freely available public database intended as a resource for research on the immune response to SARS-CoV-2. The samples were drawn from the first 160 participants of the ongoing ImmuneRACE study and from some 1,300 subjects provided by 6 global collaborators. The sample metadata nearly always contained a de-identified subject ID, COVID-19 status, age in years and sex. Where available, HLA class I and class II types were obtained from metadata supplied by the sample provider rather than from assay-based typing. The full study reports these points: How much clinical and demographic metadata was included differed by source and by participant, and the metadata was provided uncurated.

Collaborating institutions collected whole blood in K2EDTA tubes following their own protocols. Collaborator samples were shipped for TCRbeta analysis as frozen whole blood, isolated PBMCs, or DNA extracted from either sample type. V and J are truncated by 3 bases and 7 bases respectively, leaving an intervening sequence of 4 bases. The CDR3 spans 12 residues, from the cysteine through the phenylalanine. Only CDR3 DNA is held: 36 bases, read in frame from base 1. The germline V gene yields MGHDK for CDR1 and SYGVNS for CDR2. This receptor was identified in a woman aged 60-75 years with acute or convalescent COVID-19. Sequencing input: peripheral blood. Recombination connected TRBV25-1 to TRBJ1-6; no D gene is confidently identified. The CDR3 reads CASSDLNSPLHF. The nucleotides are TGTGCCAGCAGTGACCTAAATTCACCCCTCCACTTT.